This T cell receptor beta chain was profiled in a study of post-analysis software for immune sequencing data. Study-level results: Same-batch samples co-clustered strongly by F measure. Patients had higher frequencies than controls of five TRBV segments, including TRBV5-6, TRBV5-1 and TRBV20-1.

Unique-molecular-identifier-tagged TCR beta cDNA libraries were used. TCRdb redid the calling of the PCR reads with MiXCR, one entry per CDR3 protein. The data show about 820,000 distinct CDR3 sequences, roughly 50% seen once. As to this clonotype: Its matching antigen is unknown.

Germline CDR1 and CDR2: SGHRS and YFSETQ. This CDR3 contains 15 residues. Trimming removed 6 bases from V and 13 bases from J; junction bases left unmatched: 14. Sequenced material: blood. V is TRBV5-1 and J is TRBJ2-1, with 12 bases lining up with TRBD2. This TCR came from a girl between 5 and 17 years old with multiple sclerosis. The CDR3 sequence: CASTTSGGSQETQFF. The DNA of the CDR3 is TGCGCCAGCACGACTAGCGGGGGATCACAAGAGACCCAGTTCTTC.